The source of this T cell receptor beta chain is a study of cytomegalovirus exposure and HLA in healthy donors. There are 13 residues in the CDR3. CDR1 SGHTA and CDR2 FQGNSA come from the germline V gene. Losses at the gene ends were 8 bases for V and 3 bases for J; bases not matched to a gene: 4. On this clone itself: Its antigen remains unknown.

The study, taken as a whole, reports: The study listed 164 cytomegalovirus-associated TCR beta chains. Clusters of TCRs from the first cohort tended to co-occur in the roughly 120 validation repertoires (as a later analysis found).

Measured with immunoSEQ multiplex PCR; TCRdb has only the in-frame clones, and not every one. The data contain tens of thousands of clones, 90% to 95% of them singletons. The TCR originated in a woman aged 18-30 years in good health and CMV-seronegative. V usage is TRBV7-2 and J usage is TRBJ1-1; TRBD1 agrees at 9 bases. Sequences were obtained from PBMCs. The CDR3 DNA reads TGTGCCAGCTACAGGGGGCTGGACACTGAAGCTTTCTTT. Encoded protein: CASYRGLDTEAFF.